This TCR beta chain was profiled in a study of blood T cell repertoires in COVID-19 (dated by TCRdb to the early 2020s). Notes on the research overall: Samples covering the acute and convalescent phases of COVID-19 were provided by collaborators in the United States, Italy and Spain. The material from the prospective study consisted of cDNA or gDNA derived from T cells, B-cell-depleted T cells, or PBMCs. Deeply sampled blood TCRbeta repertoires from subjects exposed to, actively infected with, or recovered from COVID-19 were included in the dataset. The repertoires were released in a freely available public database meant as a resource for research on the immune response to SARS-CoV-2. Samples came from the ongoing ImmuneRACE study (first 160 participants) plus 1,254 subjects from 6 global collaborators. A de-identified subject ID, COVID-19 status, age in years and sex were almost always included in the sample metadata. Where HLA class I and class II types were available, the types were taken from metadata supplied by the sample provider, not from assay-based typing.

At one collaborating source in Seattle, patients were enrolled during active infection and were followed longitudinally through the course of disease. Each collaborating institution followed its own protocols to collect whole blood in K2EDTA tubes. For TCRbeta analysis, collaborators shipped samples as frozen whole blood, isolated PBMCs, or DNA extracted from either of those sample types. TCRbeta CDR3 regions were amplified from genomic DNA using the immunoSEQ Assay, a bias-controlled multiplex PCR. As for how the authors treated the data: The number of nucleated cells in each sample was estimated by amplification of reference gene primers within the assay. Sequence reads were collapsed and filtered to measure the absolute abundance of every unique TCRbeta CDR3 rearrangement. For each sample, productive Simpson clonality was calculated as the square root of Simpson's diversity index across productive rearrangements. In its TCRdb copy, this immuneACCESS table keeps in-frame sequences only and misses some clones. Where compared with another copy, unresolved V genes explain less than half of these, and the others have no known cause. V and J calls and clone size come straight from that table; D and trimming were deduced from the DNA. For this sample the table gives 200,000 to 250,000 clones, of which 83% were detected only once. In total, the top ten clones hold roughly 1.3% of the sample.

The research as a whole found: How much clinical and demographic metadata was included differed by source and by participant, and the metadata was provided uncurated.

Spanning cysteine to phenylalanine, the CDR3 consists of 15 amino acids. Kept here is only the CDR3 DNA, which spans 45 bases and is read in frame from base 1. V and J are trimmed by 5 bases and 4 bases, and the gene matches miss 6 bases of the junction. The germline V gene supplies CDR1 SGHTA and CDR2 FQGNSA. Concerning this clone itself: No antigen is known for it. No much larger clonotype is one base removed from it; base qualities were not supplied.

The chain couples TRBV7-2 to TRBJ2-3, with 10 bases in between that match TRBD2. Sequenced input: peripheral blood. The receptor comes from a woman aged 25 to 39 with COVID-19, enrolled during active disease. The bases read TGTGCCAGCAGCAATAGCGGGGGGATGTCAGATACGCAGTATTTT. It specifies CASSNSGGMSDTQYF.